Below, 6 T cell receptor beta chains from the same sample are listed, as sequenced in a study of T cell repertoires and HLA-DP antigens. Their antigens remain unidentified. Method: immunoSEQ multiplex PCR; TCRdb's copy keeps in-frame clones and lacks some. The sample carries approximately 100,000 clones, approximately 86% recorded once. Sequenced input: CD4+ T cells from PBMCs. All receptors derive from a man between 50 and 59 years old in good health and CMV-seronegative.

This chain uses TRBV18 with TRBJ1-5; a possible D gene is TRBD1 (5 bases). Trimming shortened V by 6 bases and J by 2 bases, and 11 bases separated the two germline ends. The CDR3 sequence is 14 residues long. Germline loops: CDR1 KGHSH, CDR2 LQKENI. The CDR3 bases are TGTGCCAGCTCCCTGGGGGGAGGCAATCAGCCCCAGCATTTT. This gives the protein CASSLGGGNQPQHF. Supplemented by reference TRBV18 and TRBJ1-5, the full variable domain reads NAGVMQNPRHLVRRRGQEARLRCSPMKGHSHVYWYRQLPEEGLKFMVYLQKENIIDESGMPKERFSAEFPKEGPSILRIQQVVRGDSAAYFCASSLGGGNQPQHFGDGTRLSIL.

The gene calls are TRBV7-6 and TRBJ2-7; D is perhaps TRBD1 (6 bases). The V gene's germline CDR1 is SGHVS and CDR2 FNYEAQ. Trimming removed 0 bases from V and 6 bases from J, with 12 bases in between. The CDR3 totals 14 residues. CDR3 residues: CASSLATGNREQYF. The CDR3, as DNA: TGTGCCAGCAGCTTAGCCACAGGGAATCGCGAGCAGTACTTC. The full variable domain, rest sourced from reference TRBV7-6 and TRBJ2-7, is GAGVSQSPRYKVTKRGQDVALRCDPISGHVSLYWYRQALGQGPEFLTYFNYEAQQDKSGLPNDRFSAERPEGSISTLTIQRTEQRDSAMYRCASSLATGNREQYFGPGTRLTVT.

This chain links TRBV28 with TRBJ1-5; weak D call: TRBD1 (5 bases). V was pared by 6 bases and J by 4 bases, with 10 bases between. Germline lookup yields CDR1 MDHEN and CDR2 SYDVKM. The CDR3 loop spans 13 amino acids. The CDR3 spells CASRRGLNQPQHF. The CDR3 DNA follows: TGTGCCAGCAGGAGGGGCCTGAATCAGCCCCAGCATTTT.

The sample holds a few counts of this clone. This rearrangement joins TRBV5-4 to TRBJ2-7; D remains ambiguous. The CDR3 is 15 amino acids. Germline loops: CDR1 SGHNT, CDR2 YYREEE (reference sequence). Trimming shortened V by 4 bases and J by 1 base, and 15 bases separated the two germline ends. The CDR3 spells CASSPETSGSYEQYF. As DNA, the CDR3 is TGTGCCAGCAGCCCCGAAACATCAGGATCCTACGAGCAGTACTTC.

The genes are TRBV5-1 and TRBJ1-6; 7 bases fit TRBD1. V lost 4 bases to trimming and J lost 6 bases; unmatched junction nucleotides: 10. CDR1 is SGHRS and CDR2 is YFSETQ in the germline V gene. This CDR3 has 16 residues. CDR3 sequence reads: CASSQVAGTVNSPLHF. In nucleotides, the CDR3 is TGCGCCAGCAGCCAGGTAGCCGGGACAGTTAATTCACCCCTCCACTTT.

The rearrangement uses TRBV5-4 and TRBJ2-7; possibly TRBD2 for D (6 bases). V lost 3 bases, J lost 2 bases, and 18 bases lay in between. Germline V lookup: CDR1 SGHNT, CDR2 YYREEE (reference sequence). The CDR3 spans 16 residues. The CDR3 nucleotides are TGTGCCAGCAGCTCGCCTGGGACTGCCCAACCCTACGAGCAGTACTTC. It codes for CASSSPGTAQPYEQYF.